A single sample is the source of the 9 T cell receptor beta chains below, sequenced in a study of cytomegalovirus exposure and HLA in healthy donors. Here immunoSEQ multiplex PCR was the method, and the copy in TCRdb shows in-frame clones only, minus some. The repertoire holds roughly 70,000 clones, 85% seen once, with about 3% in the top ten. The material sequenced was PBMCs. These receptors were taken from a man younger than 40 in good health and CMV-seronegative.

The chain combines TRBV27 with TRBJ1-5; 10 bases agree with TRBD1. Trimming removed 6 bases from V and 9 bases from J; junction bases left unmatched: 14. Germline V CDR1 and CDR2: MNHEY, SMNVEV (reference sequence). The CDR3 totals 16 residues. The CDR3 nucleotides are TGTGCCAGCAGCCCTGGGACAGGGGCCACCGGCCGGCCCCAGCATTTT. Translating gives CASSPGTGATGRPQHF.

V usage is TRBV29-1 and J usage is TRBJ2-5; D might be TRBD1 (5 bases). This CDR3 spans 14 amino acids. CDR1 and CDR2 (germline): SQVTM, ANQGSEA. CDR3 nucleotides: TGCAGTAGTAACGGCAGGGTGGGTTCGGAGACCCAGTACTTC. Residues: CSSNGRVGSETQYF.

V gene TRBV5-1 combines with J gene TRBJ2-5; 11 bases match TRBD2. The CDR3 totals 16 residues. The germline V gene has CDR1 SGHRS and CDR2 YFSETQ. V shed 0 bases, J shed 5 bases, and the junction held 6 bases outside the gene matches. The CDR3 region is CASSLGVAGGPETQYF. The CDR3 DNA is TGCGCCAGCAGCTTGGGTGTAGCGGGAGGGCCGGAGACCCAGTACTTC. Filled out from reference TRBV5-1 and TRBJ2-5, the complete variable domain reads KAGVTQTPRYLIKTRGQQVTLSCSPISGHRSVSWYQQTPGQGLQFLFEYFSETQRNKGNFPGRFSGRQFSNSRSEMNVSTLELGDSALYLCASSLGVAGGPETQYFGPGTRLLVL.

This clone has just a few counts. The rearrangement joins TRBV7-9 to TRBJ2-7, with D maybe TRBD2 (5 bases). The germline V and J ends were trimmed by 4 bases and 3 bases, with 13 bases remaining between them. The CDR3 sequence is 14 residues long. Germline CDR1 SEHNR, CDR2 FQNEAQ (reference sequence). CDR3 bases: TGTGCCAGCAGCTCCGCGCTAGCTGGCTACGAGCAGTACTTC. Translated: CASSSALAGYEQYF.

V gene TRBV27 combines with J gene TRBJ1-5; 12 bases match TRBD1. The ends lost 5 bases at V and 0 bases at J; junction bases unmatched: 5. The CDR3 is 17 residues long. From germline, CDR1 is MNHEY and CDR2 SMNVEV (reference sequence). In DNA, the CDR3 is TGTGCCAGCAGTCGGGGACAGGGGGCCGGTAGCAATCAGCCCCAGCATTTT. Translation gives CASSRGQGAGSNQPQHF.

This rearrangement joins TRBV10-3 to TRBJ2-3, with D maybe TRBD1 (6 bases). Trimming cost V 5 bases and J 0 bases, with 15 bases left between them. Germline values: CDR1 ENHRY, CDR2 SYGVKD. This CDR3 contains 16 residues. The CDR3 DNA sequence: TGTGCCATCAGTCTTGACAGGACCACTAGCACAGATACGCAGTATTTT. Translated, it gives CAISLDRTTSTDTQYF.

This clone showed up just once. J is TRBJ2-5 and V is TRBV5-1; D gene ambiguous. The germline V gene encodes CDR1 SGHRS and CDR2 YFSETQ. V lost 1 base to trimming and J lost 4 bases, with 14 bases between them. CDR3 length: 15 amino acids. This chain's CDR3 is CASSLSTSSSETQYF. The CDR3 DNA reads TGCGCCAGCAGCTTGTCAACGAGCTCTTCAGAGACCCAGTACTTC.

The chain couples TRBV5-4 to TRBJ2-5; D perhaps matches TRBD2 (6 bases). The germline V gene has CDR1 SGHNT and CDR2 YYREEE (reference sequence). The ends were cut back, 7 bases at V and 0 bases at J, with 10 bases in the middle. There are 13 residues in the CDR3. CDR3 sequence (DNA): TGTGCCAGCTCGGAGGGGTACCAAGAGACCCAGTACTTC. This codes for CASSEGYQETQYF.

CDR3 protein: CASSFNLSPSSYNEQFF. CDR3 DNA sequence: TGTGCCAGCAGCTTTAATCTTTCCCCGAGCTCCTACAATGAGCAGTTCTTC. J is TRBJ2-1 and V is TRBV5-5, with D unclear. The CDR3 totals 17 residues. The V end lost 2 bases, the J end lost 0 bases, and 15 bases lay between the germline ends. Looked up from germline, CDR1 is SGHKS and CDR2 is YYEKEE (reference sequence).